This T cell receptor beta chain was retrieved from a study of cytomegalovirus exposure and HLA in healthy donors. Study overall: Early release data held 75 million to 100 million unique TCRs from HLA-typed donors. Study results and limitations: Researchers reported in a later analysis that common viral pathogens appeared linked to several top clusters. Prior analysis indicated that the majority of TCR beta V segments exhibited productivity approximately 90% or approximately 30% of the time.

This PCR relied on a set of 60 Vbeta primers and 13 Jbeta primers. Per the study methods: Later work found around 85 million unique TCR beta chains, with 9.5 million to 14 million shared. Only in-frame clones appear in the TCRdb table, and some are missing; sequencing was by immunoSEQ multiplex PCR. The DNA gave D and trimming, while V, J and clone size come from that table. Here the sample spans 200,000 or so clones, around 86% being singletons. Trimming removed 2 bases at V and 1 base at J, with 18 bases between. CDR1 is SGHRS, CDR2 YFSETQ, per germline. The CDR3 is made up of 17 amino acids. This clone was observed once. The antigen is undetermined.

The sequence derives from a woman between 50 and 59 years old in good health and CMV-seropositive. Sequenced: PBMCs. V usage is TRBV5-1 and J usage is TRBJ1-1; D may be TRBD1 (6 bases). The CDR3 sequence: CASSFQGPPMGNTEAFF. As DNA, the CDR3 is TGCGCCAGCAGCTTCCAGGGGCCCCCAATGGGGAACACTGAAGCTTTCTTT.